Listed below are T cell receptor beta chains from one sample, sequenced in a study of cytomegalovirus exposure and HLA in healthy donors. The data were produced by immunoSEQ multiplex PCR, yet TCRdb's version contains in-frame clones alone and is incomplete. The table records roughly 180,000 clones, almost 80% of them present only once. The sequencing input was PBMCs. These receptors were collected from a young man in good health and CMV-seronegative. Each CDR3 is given with its conserved first and last residue. The D gene is left open where the match is weak. For some rows the clone size is stated as once, few or many, or as a class when expanded; others skip it.

clone size	V gene	CDR3 length	J gene	D gene	CDR3 DNA	CDR3 protein
-	TRBV9	14	TRBJ2-7	TRBD1	TGTGCCAGCAGCGTAGACAGGGGGCTCTACGAGCAGTACTTC	CASSVDRGLYEQYF
-	TRBV7-2	16	TRBJ1-2	-	TGTGCCAGCAGCCCGACCGGAGGGGATCGTAACTATGGCTACACCTTC	CASSPTGGDRNYGYTF
-	TRBV19	16	TRBJ2-2	TRBD2	TGTGCCAGTAGTCCTCAAGCGGGGGGGAACACCGGGGAGCTGTTTTTT	CASSPQAGGNTGELFF
-	TRBV14	17	TRBJ2-7	-	TGTGCCAGCAGCCAAGATCATGGGCGGGACCTACCGGGCGAGCAGTACTTC	CASSQDHGRDLPGEQYF
few	TRBV11-3	16	TRBJ2-2	-	TGTGCCAGCAGCCCTAGACTAGGCCGTGACACCGGGGAGCTGTTTTTT	CASSPRLGRDTGELFF
few	TRBV27	16	TRBJ2-6	-	TGTGCCAGCCGCCCGACTGGGGCTACTGGGGCCAACGTCCTGACTTTC	CASRPTGATGANVLTF
-	TRBV5-6	14	TRBJ1-2	TRBD1	TGTGCCAGCACCCTTAGACAGGGTTATTATGGCTACACCTTC	CASTLRQGYYGYTF
-	TRBV7-8	14	TRBJ1-1	TRBD1	TGTGCCAGCAGCCGGACAGGGGTGGCCACTGAAGCTTTCTTT	CASSRTGVATEAFF
-	TRBV5-1	15	TRBJ2-7	TRBD1	TGCGCCAGCAGCCTGACTTATGGGACAGGGAACGAGCAGTACTTC	CASSLTYGTGNEQYF
-	TRBV4-1	19	TRBJ2-3	TRBD2	TGCGCCAGCAGCCAAAACGCGGCTAGCGGGGGGTCCGGCACAGATACGCAGTATTTT	CASSQNAASGGSGTDTQYF
-	TRBV7-8	15	TRBJ1-5	TRBD1	TGTGCCAGCAGCTCGGACAGGGAAGCTGATCAGCCCCAGCATTTT	CASSSDREADQPQHF
-	TRBV11-3	14	TRBJ1-6	-	TGTGCCTCACAGGGCAGCTCCTATAATTCACCCCTCCACTTT	CASQGSSYNSPLHF
-	TRBV6-5	15	TRBJ1-6	-	TGTGCCAGCAGTTACGACAGTGGAAGAGATTCACCCCTCCACTTT	CASSYDSGRDSPLHF
-	TRBV7-9	16	TRBJ2-2	-	TGTTCCACCCCCAAGGCGGTCCCGCAGAACACCGGGGAGCTGTTTTTT	CSTPKAVPQNTGELFF
-	TRBV19	14	TRBJ2-1	TRBD2	TGTGCCAGTAGCCTTGGAATCGAGAGGACTAGTCTGTTCTTC	CASSLGIERTSLFF
-	TRBV6-8	15	TRBJ2-7	-	TGTGCCAGCAGTTACTGGCGCGGGGTCTCCTACGAGCAGTACTTC	CASSYWRGVSYEQYF
few	TRBV4-3	16	TRBJ2-6	-	TGCGCCAGCAGCCAAGATCTGCGGGCTGGGGCCAACGTCCTGACTTTC	CASSQDLRAGANVLTF
-	TRBV6-6	14	TRBJ1-1	-	TGTGCCAGCCTAGCAGTAGGTGCTATTACTGAAGCTTTCTTT	CASLAVGAITEAFF
-	TRBV4-3	18	TRBJ2-4	TRBD2	TGCGCCAGCAGCCAAGTAGGGGAGGGCCAACTAGCCAAAAACATTCAGTACTTC	CASSQVGEGQLAKNIQYF
-	TRBV7-3	18	TRBJ2-6	TRBD1	TGTGCCAGCAGCCCCTCGACAGGGGGGGTCTCTGGGGCCAACGTCCTGACTTTC	CASSPSTGGVSGANVLTF
few	TRBV10-3	13	TRBJ2-3	TRBD2	TGTGCCATCCTAGCGGGGGGGAAAGATACGCAGTATTTT	CAILAGGKDTQYF
-	TRBV5-6	17	TRBJ2-3	TRBD2	TGTGCCAGCAGCTTCCTAAGCGGGGGCGAATTCACAGATACGCAGTATTTT	CASSFLSGGEFTDTQYF